This record covers a single T cell receptor beta chain. These data originate in a study of blood T cell repertoires in COVID-19. Study as a whole: Sites across the United States, Italy and Spain contributed samples from acute and convalescent COVID-19. T cells, B-cell-depleted T cells, or PBMCs supplied cDNA or gDNA.

Original analysis: Amplification of reference gene primers was used by the study to estimate nucleated cell counts. Sequencing used immunoSEQ multiplex PCR; TCRdb keeps in-frame clones, though not all of them. Clonal size and the V and J genes are those of that table, whereas D and trimming came from the DNA. The repertoire consists of 170,000 or so clones, with 86% occurring once and the leading ten covering approximately 7%. The CDR3 covers 13 residues. V was trimmed by 4 bases and J by 8 bases, leaving 12 bases between them. Looked up from germline, CDR1 is SGHTS and CDR2 is YDEGEE. The receptor was isolated from a man between 45 and 60 years old with active or convalescent COVID-19. The chain links TRBV5-8 to TRBJ1-4; unclear D gene. Sequencing used peripheral blood. CDR3: CASSLHREEKLFF. CDR3 DNA: TGTGCCAGCAGCCTCCATAGGGAGGAAAAACTGTTTTTT.